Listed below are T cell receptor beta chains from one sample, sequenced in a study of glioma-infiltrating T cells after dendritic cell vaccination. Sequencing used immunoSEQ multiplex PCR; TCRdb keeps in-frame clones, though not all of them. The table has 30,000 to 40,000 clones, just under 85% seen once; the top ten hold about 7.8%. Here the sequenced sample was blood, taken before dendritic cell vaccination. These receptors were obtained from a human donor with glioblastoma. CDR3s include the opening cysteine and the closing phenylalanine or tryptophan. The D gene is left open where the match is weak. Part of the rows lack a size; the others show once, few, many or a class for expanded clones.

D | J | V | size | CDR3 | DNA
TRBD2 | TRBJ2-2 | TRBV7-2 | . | CASRRLAGVNTGELFF | TGTGCCAGCAGGCGACTAGCGGGGGTCAACACCGGGGAGCTGTTTTTT
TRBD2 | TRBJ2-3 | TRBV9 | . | CASSVGGGGTDTQYF | TGTGCCAGCAGCGTGGGCGGGGGTGGCACAGATACGCAGTATTTT
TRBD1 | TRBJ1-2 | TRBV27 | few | CASSYLRTRTGVYVYGYTF | TGTGCCAGCAGTTACTTGCGAACAAGGACAGGGGTTTACGTCTATGGCTACACCTTC
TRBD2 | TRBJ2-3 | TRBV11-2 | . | CASSSFAGEGNTQYF | TGTGCCAGCAGCTCCTTTGCGGGGGAAGGTAATACGCAGTATTTT
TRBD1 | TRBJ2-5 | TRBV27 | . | CASSFTGEQETQYF | TGTGCCAGCAGCTTCACAGGGGAACAAGAGACCCAGTACTTC
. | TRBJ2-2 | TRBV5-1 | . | CASRPGLTNTGELFF | TGCGCCAGCAGACCCGGACTAACAAACACCGGGGAGCTGTTTTTT
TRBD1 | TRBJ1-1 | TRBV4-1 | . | CASSQTGVNTEAFF | TGCGCCAGCAGCCAAACAGGGGTGAACACTGAAGCTTTCTTT
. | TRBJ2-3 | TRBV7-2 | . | CASQGHLSTDTQYF | TGTGCCAGCCAAGGACACCTTAGCACAGATACGCAGTATTTT
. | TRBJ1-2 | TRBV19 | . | CASTLGRGYGYTF | TGTGCCAGCACCCTCGGGAGGGGCTATGGCTACACCTTC
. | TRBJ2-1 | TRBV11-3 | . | CASSFGRGLLNEQFF | TGTGCCAGCAGCTTTGGCAGGGGACTACTTAATGAGCAGTTCTTC
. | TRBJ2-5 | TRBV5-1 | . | CASSREATGSETQYF | TGCGCCAGCAGCCGAGAGGCTACGGGGTCAGAGACCCAGTACTTC
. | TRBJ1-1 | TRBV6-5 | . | CASSSTPGRNTEAFF | TGTGCCAGCAGTTCCACCCCGGGTAGGAACACTGAAGCTTTCTTT
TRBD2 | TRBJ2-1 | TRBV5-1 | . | CASSPRLAGGNNEQFF | TGCGCCAGCAGCCCGCGACTAGCGGGGGGGAACAATGAGCAGTTCTTC
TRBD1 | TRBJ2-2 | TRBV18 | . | CASSPTTGIDTGELFF | TGTGCCAGCTCACCCACGACAGGGATCGACACCGGGGAGCTGTTTTTT
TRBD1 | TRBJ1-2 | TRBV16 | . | CASSQLDRGNYGYTF | TGTGCCAGCAGCCAACTGGACAGGGGTAACTATGGCTACACCTTC
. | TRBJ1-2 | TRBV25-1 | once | CASSNGGEWGYTF | TGTGCCAGCAGTAATGGGGGGGAGTGGGGCTACACCTTC
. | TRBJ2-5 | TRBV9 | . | CASSVGGVNGQETQYF | TGTGCCAGCAGCGTAGGCGGGGTAAACGGGCAAGAGACCCAGTACTTC
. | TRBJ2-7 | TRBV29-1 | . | CSVGGGSSYEQYF | TGCAGCGTTGGGGGCGGAAGCTCCTACGAGCAGTACTTC
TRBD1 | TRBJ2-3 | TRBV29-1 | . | CSVSGDRDTDTQYF | TGCAGCGTATCCGGGGACAGGGACACAGATACGCAGTATTTT
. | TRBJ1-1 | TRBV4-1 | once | CASSRGPTGDTEAFF | TGCGCCAGCAGCCGAGGACCGACAGGCGACACTGAAGCTTTCTTT
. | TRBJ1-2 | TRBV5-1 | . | CASSSGTSYNGYGYTF | TGCGCCAGCAGCTCGGGGACATCATACAACGGCTATGGCTACACCTTC
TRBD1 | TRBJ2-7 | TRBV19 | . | CASSIGGTGVEQYF | TGTGCCAGTAGTATAGGCGGGACAGGGGTCGAGCAGTACTTC
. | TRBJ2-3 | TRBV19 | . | CASSILSQGGGTDTQYF | TGTGCCAGTAGTATCCTAAGCCAGGGGGGAGGCACAGATACGCAGTATTTT
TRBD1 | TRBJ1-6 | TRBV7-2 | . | CASSLDRGTGNNSPLHF | TGTGCCAGCAGCTTAGATCGTGGGACAGGGAATAATTCACCCCTCCACTTT
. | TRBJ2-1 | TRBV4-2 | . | CASSHGGSNNEQFF | TGTGCCAGCAGCCATGGGGGGTCGAACAATGAGCAGTTCTTC
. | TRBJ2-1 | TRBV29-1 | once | CSVEDSGLAYNEQFF | TGCAGCGTCGAGGACAGCGGCCTCGCCTACAATGAGCAGTTCTTC
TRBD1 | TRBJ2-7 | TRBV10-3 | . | CAISEYGQGFGEQYF | TGTGCCATCAGTGAGTACGGACAGGGGTTTGGCGAGCAGTACTTC
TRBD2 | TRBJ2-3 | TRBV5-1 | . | CASSLAGTSGTDTQYF | TGCGCCAGCAGCTTGGCCGGGACTAGCGGCACAGATACGCAGTATTTT
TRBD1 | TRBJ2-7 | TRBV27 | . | CASSPGPGGEQYF | TGTGCCAGCAGTCCAGGGCCAGGGGGCGAGCAGTACTTC
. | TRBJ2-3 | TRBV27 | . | CASSLGRGRRDTQYF | TGTGCCAGCAGTTTGGGCCGGGGGAGGAGAGATACGCAGTATTTT
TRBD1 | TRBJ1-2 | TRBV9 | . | CASSALDRDYGYTF | TGTGCCAGCAGCGCATTGGACAGGGACTATGGCTACACCTTC